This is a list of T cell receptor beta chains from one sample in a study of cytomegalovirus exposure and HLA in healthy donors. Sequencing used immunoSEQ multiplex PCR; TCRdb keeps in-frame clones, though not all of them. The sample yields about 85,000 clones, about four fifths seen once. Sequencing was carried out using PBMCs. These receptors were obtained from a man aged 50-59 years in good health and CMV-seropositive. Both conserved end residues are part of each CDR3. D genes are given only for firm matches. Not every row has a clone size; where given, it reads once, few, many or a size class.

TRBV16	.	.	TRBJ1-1	TGTGCCAGCAGCCCTAACAGGGTAAACACTGAAGCTTTCTTT	CASSPNRVNTEAFF
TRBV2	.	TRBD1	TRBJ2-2	TGTGCCAGCCTCGACAGGGGAACCGGGGAGCTGTTTTTT	CASLDRGTGELFF
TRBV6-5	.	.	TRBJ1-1	TGTGCCAGCGGGAGGGGGGACACTGAAGCTTTCTTT	CASGRGDTEAFF
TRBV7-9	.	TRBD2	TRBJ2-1	TGTTCCAGCAGCTTAGTCGGTAGCGGGAGGCACTCCTACAATGAGCAGTTCTTC	CSSSLVGSGRHSYNEQFF
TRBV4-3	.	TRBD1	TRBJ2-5	TGCGCCAGCAGCCAAGAACTACCACAGGGGAAACAAGAGACCCAGTACTTC	CASSQELPQGKQETQYF
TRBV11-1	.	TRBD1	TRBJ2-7	TGTGCCAGCAGCTTAGTAGGAGGGACAGGGGTCCACGAGCAGTACTTC	CASSLVGGTGVHEQYF
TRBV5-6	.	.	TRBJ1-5	TGTGCCAGCAGCTTGATTGGCCAGGATTATAGCAATCAGCCCCAGCATTTT	CASSLIGQDYSNQPQHF
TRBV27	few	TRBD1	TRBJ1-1	TGTGCCAGCAGTCACCCCGGGACAGTTAATGAAGCTTTCTTT	CASSHPGTVNEAFF
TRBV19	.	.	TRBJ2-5	TGTGCCAGTAGTATAGGAGGCGGGCTCCAAGAGACCCAGTACTTC	CASSIGGGLQETQYF
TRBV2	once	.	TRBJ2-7	TGTGCCAGCAGCCCACTTTACGAGCAGTACTTC	CASSPLYEQYF
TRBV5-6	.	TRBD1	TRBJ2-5	TGTGCCAGCAGCACACTACAGGGGGTCGAGACCCAGTACTTC	CASSTLQGVETQYF
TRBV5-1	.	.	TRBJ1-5	TGCGCCAGCAGCTTTTCCCCGGGGGACGCTCAGCCCCAGCATTTT	CASSFSPGDAQPQHF
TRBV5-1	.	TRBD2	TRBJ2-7	TGCGCCAGCAGCTTAAATTTCCTGGGGACTAGCGGGAGCTACGAGCAGTACTTC	CASSLNFLGTSGSYEQYF
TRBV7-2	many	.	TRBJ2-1	TGTGCCAGCAGCTTAGCGACAGGAATCTACAATGAGCAGTTCTTC	CASSLATGIYNEQFF
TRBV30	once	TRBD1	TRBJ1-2	TGTGCCTGGAGTGTAAGTGACAGGGGATTCGCTTATGGCTACACCTTC	CAWSVSDRGFAYGYTF
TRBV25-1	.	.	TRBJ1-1	TGTGCCAGCTCAAAAGGGGAAGGGCTGCGCACTGAAGCTTTCTTT	CASSKGEGLRTEAFF
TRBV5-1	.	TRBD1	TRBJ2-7	TGCGCCAGCAGCAGACAGGGACCTAGCTCCTACGAGCAGTACTTC	CASSRQGPSSYEQYF
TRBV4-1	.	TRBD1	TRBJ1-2	TGCGCCAGCAGCCCTGGGACAGGGGTAAACTATGGCTACACCTTC	CASSPGTGVNYGYTF
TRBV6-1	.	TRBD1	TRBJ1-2	TGTGCCAGCAGAGACAGGGCGACTAACTATGGCTACACCTTC	CASRDRATNYGYTF
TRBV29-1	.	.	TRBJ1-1	TGCAGCGTGGTCGGCCCTGGGCCAGCTTTCTTT	CSVVGPGPAFF
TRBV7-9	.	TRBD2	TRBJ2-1	TGTGCCAGCACCTCGGGACTAGCGGTAAATGAGCAGTTCTTC	CASTSGLAVNEQFF
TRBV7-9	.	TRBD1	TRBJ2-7	TGTTCCAGCAGCTCCCCCCAGGACAGGGGGGTCAACGAGCAGTACTTC	CSSSSPQDRGVNEQYF
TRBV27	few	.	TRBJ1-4	TGTGCCAGCAGTTTCAGTGGGGAGGATGAAAAACTGTTTTTT	CASSFSGEDEKLFF
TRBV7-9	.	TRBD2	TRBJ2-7	TGTGCCAGCAGCCGACCCGGACTAGCGGGACACGAGCAGTACTTC	CASSRPGLAGHEQYF
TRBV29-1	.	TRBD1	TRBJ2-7	TGCAGCGCACAGGGACAGGGGAATTACGAGCAGTACTTC	CSAQGQGNYEQYF
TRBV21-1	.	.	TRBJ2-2	TGTGCCAGCAGCAAGGGACTAGCGGGGAACACCGGGGAGCTGTTTTTT	CASSKGLAGNTGELFF
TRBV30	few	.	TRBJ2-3	TGTGCCTCGGCACTCGGGAGCGGGGATACGCAGTATTTT	CASALGSGDTQYF
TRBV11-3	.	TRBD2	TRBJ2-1	TGTGCCAGCAGCCAGGGACTAGCGGGAGCGGGCCAGTTCTTC	CASSQGLAGAGQFF
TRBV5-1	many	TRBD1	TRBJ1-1	TGCGCCAGCAGGAGAGAGACAGGGGGGTATGAAGCTTTCTTT	CASRRETGGYEAFF
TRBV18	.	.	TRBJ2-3	TGTGCCAGCTCACCTTTATTATCTAGCACAGATACGCAGTATTTT	CASSPLLSSTDTQYF
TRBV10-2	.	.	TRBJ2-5	TGCGCCAGCAGTGAGCCACCCCGAGGAGAGCAGTACTTC	CASSEPPRGEQYF
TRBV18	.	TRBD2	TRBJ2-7	TGTGCCAGCTCACCACAGACTAGCCGCTACGAGCAGTACTTC	CASSPQTSRYEQYF
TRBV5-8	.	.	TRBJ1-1	TGTGCCAGCAGCTTGGTTTTACTTGAAGCTTTCTTT	CASSLVLLEAFF
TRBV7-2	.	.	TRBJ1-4	TGTGCCAGCAGCTTGGAGGGGCGTACTGAAAAACTGTTTTTT	CASSLEGRTEKLFF
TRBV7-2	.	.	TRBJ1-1	TGTGCCAGCAACCAGGGGTTCAACACTGAAGCTTTCTTT	CASNQGFNTEAFF
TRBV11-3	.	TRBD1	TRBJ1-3	TGTGCCAGCAGCAATAAACAGGGGGTGGGAAACACCATATATTTT	CASSNKQGVGNTIYF
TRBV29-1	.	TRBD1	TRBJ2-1	TGCAGCGTTGAGGAGACAGGGGGCGCCTACAATGAGCAGTTCTTC	CSVEETGGAYNEQFF
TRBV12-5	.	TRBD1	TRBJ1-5	TGTGCTAGTGGTTTACCAGGGGGAGGCAATCAGCCCCAGCATTTT	CASGLPGGGNQPQHF
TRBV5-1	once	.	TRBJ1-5	TGCGCCAGCAGCTTAAACGGACTAGGAGGCAATCAGCCCCAGCATTTT	CASSLNGLGGNQPQHF
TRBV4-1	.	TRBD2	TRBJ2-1	TGCGCCAGCAGCCAAGAACTAGCGGGGCTGTCCTACAATGAGCAGTTCTTC	CASSQELAGLSYNEQFF
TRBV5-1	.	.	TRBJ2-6	TGCGCCAGCAGCTTGGCGAGCGGCTCTGGGGCCAACGTCCTGACTTTC	CASSLASGSGANVLTF
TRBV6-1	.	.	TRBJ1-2	TGTGCCAGCAGTGAAGCCGCCCGGGCCCAAACGGGGGGCTACACCTTC	CASSEAARAQTGGYTF
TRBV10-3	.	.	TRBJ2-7	TGTGCCATCAGGACGGGGGGCGGGAACGAGCGTTCCTACGAGCAGTACTTC	CAIRTGGGNERSYEQYF